The present T cell receptor beta chain was sequenced within a study of blood T cell repertoires in COVID-19 (dated by TCRdb to about 2020). Background on the whole study: Samples covering the acute and convalescent phases of COVID-19 were provided by collaborators in the United States, Italy and Spain. Samples were obtained from the ongoing ImmuneRACE study (first 160 participants) and from approximately 1,200 subjects provided by 6 global collaborators. The dataset comprised deeply sampled blood TCRbeta repertoires from subjects exposed to, actively infected with, or recovered from COVID-19. A de-identified subject ID, COVID-19 status, age in years and sex were almost always included in the sample metadata. The repertoires were released in a freely available public database meant as a resource for research on the immune response to SARS-CoV-2. The material from the prospective study consisted of cDNA or gDNA derived from T cells, B-cell-depleted T cells, or PBMCs. Where available, HLA class I and class II types were obtained from metadata supplied by the sample provider rather than from assay-based typing.

Per the germline V gene, MNHEY is the CDR1 and SVGAGI is the CDR2. From cysteine to phenylalanine, the CDR3 is 13 amino acids long. The kept DNA is CDR3 alone, 39 bases in frame from the first base. The junction shows trimming of 7 bases on V and 2 bases on J, plus 12 bases between the germline ends. General findings and caveats noted by the study authors: How much clinical and demographic metadata was included differed by source and by participant, and the metadata was provided uncurated.

The immunoSEQ Assay, a bias-controlled multiplex PCR, was used to amplify TCRbeta CDR3 regions from genomic DNA. Regarding the original processing steps: Within the assay, amplification of reference gene primers was used to estimate how many nucleated cells each sample contained. To quantify the absolute abundance of each unique TCRbeta CDR3 rearrangement, sequence reads were collapsed and filtered. For each sample, productive Simpson clonality was calculated as the square root of Simpson's diversity index over productive rearrangements. TCRdb mirrors the immuneACCESS table, restricted to in-frame sequences. Some clones are absent from its copies; in checked studies, under half trace to an unresolved V gene, and the reason for the others is unknown. That table supplies the V and J calls and clone size; D and trimming were determined from the DNA. The sample table shows fewer than 300,000 clones, and 90% are seen once. The ten top clones hold about 1.1% of the sample.

As for this clone: The clone's antigen remains unknown. It has no much larger one-base neighbor in the sample; base qualities were not kept.

Participants in the prospective study were enrolled through a virtual design, were aged roughly 18 to 100 years, and lived in approximately 25 United States geographic areas. In the prospective study, cohorts were assigned on the basis of participant-reported clinical history obtained from a screening survey and a study questionnaire. For ImmuneRACE Cohort 3, a participant was defined as recovered based on two consecutive negative NP/OP PCR tests, clearance by a healthcare professional, or resolution of symptoms. Mobile phlebotomists in the prospective study collected whole blood, serum and a nasopharyngeal or oropharyngeal swab from every participant. Prospective study participants could optionally give additional blood draws and questionnaires over an approximately two-month period. Before DNA extraction, prospective study blood samples were shipped either frozen or at room temperature.

Source material: PBMCs or T cells enriched from blood (not recorded which). The sequence was obtained from a woman in her thirties who had recovered from COVID-19. The chain joins TRBV6-5 to TRBJ2-7, with TRBD2 tentatively as D gene (7 bases match). The nucleotide sequence reads TGTGCCAGCACCAAGGGGGGGCCCTACGAGCAGTACTTC. It is translated as CASTKGGPYEQYF.